Sequencing of this T cell receptor beta chain was carried out in a study of T cell responses to AZD1222 COVID-19 vaccine. Study-wide findings and caveats: Possibly, clonal diversity was underestimated; donors were largely white British and included more females. Just a handful of AZD1222 recipients were seropositive at baseline. After two AZD1222 doses, spike-specific TCR breadth and depth rose versus day 0.

Comment on this clone: No antigen is known for it.

Method: immunoSEQ multiplex PCR; TCRdb's copy keeps in-frame clones and lacks some. The sample consists of 100,000 to 150,000 clones, about 93% of them appearing once. The germline V gene has CDR1 SEHNR and CDR2 FQNEAQ (reference sequence). This CDR3 region has 12 residues. V gave up 2 bases and J gave up 7 bases, with 9 bases separating them. The sample in question was peripheral blood, obtained 28 days after the second dose of the MenACWY control vaccine. The rearrangement joins TRBV7-9 to TRBJ2-7; D unresolved. The source is an adult who received the MenACWY meningococcal vaccine as a control. In nucleotides, the CDR3 is TGTGCCAGCAGCTTAATGTCTGGGGAGCAGTACGTC. Its translation is CASSLMSGEQYV.